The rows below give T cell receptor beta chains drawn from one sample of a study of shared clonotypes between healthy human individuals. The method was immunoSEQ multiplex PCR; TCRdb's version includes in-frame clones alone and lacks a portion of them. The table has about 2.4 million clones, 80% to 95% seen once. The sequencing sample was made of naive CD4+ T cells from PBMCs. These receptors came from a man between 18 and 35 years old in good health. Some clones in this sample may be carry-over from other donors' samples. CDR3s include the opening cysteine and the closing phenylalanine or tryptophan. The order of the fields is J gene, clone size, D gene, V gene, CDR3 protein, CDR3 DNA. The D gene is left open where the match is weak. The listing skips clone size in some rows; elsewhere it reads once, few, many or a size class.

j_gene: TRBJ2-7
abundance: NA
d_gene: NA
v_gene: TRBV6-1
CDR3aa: CASSEGLTYEQYF
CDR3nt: TGTGCCAGCAGTGAAGGACTCACCTACGAGCAGTACTTC

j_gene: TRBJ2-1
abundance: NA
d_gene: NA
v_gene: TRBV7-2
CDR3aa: CASSRGWENEQFF
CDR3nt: TGTGCCAGCAGCCGCGGGTGGGAAAATGAGCAGTTCTTC

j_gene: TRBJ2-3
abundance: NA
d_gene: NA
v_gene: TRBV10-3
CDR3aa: CAITQTRGADTQYF
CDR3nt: TGTGCCATCACTCAAACAAGGGGGGCAGATACGCAGTATTTT

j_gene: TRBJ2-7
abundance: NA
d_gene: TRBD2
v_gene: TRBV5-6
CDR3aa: CASSSGLAGGPHEQYF
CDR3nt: TGTGCCAGCAGCTCGGGACTAGCGGGAGGGCCCCACGAGCAGTACTTC

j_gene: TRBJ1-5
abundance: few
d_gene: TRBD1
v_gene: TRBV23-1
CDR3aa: CASSRADRGSNQPQHF
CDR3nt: TGCGCCAGCAGTCGGGCGGACAGGGGGAGCAATCAGCCCCAGCATTTT

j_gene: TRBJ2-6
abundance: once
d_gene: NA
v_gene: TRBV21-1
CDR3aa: CASSRERTGVNSGANVLTF
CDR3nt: TGTGCCAGCAGCAGGGAACGGACAGGGGTTAACTCTGGGGCCAACGTCCTGACTTTC

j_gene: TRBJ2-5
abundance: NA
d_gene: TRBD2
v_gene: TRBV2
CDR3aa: CASNRIRTSGKETQYF
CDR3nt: TGTGCCAGCAATAGGATACGGACTAGCGGGAAAGAGACCCAGTACTTC

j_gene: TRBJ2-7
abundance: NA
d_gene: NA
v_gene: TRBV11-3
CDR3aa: CASSLGASSYEQYF
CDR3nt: TGTGCCAGCAGCTTAGGAGCCAGCTCCTACGAGCAGTACTTC

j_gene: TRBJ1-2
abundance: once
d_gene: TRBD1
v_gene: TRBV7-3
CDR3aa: CASSPGQGHYGYTF
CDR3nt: TGTGCCAGCAGCCCTGGACAGGGCCACTATGGCTACACCTTC

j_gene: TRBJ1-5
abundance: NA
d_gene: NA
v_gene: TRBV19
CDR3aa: CASSFDGGGNQPQHF
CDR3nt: TGTGCCAGTAGCTTTGACGGTGGGGGCAATCAGCCCCAGCATTTT

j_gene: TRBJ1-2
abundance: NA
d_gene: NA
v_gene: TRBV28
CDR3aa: CASSSPDSPDRNTF
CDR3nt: TGTGCCAGCAGTTCACCCGACAGCCCGGATCGGAACACCTTC

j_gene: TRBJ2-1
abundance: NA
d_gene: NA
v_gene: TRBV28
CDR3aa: CASSFGPRSSYNEQFF
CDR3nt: TGTGCCAGCAGTTTCGGCCCCCGGAGCTCCTACAATGAGCAGTTCTTC

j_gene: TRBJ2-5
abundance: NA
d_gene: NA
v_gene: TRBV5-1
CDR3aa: CASSLEGQQFQETQYF
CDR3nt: TGCGCCAGCAGCTTGGAAGGACAGCAGTTCCAAGAGACCCAGTACTTC

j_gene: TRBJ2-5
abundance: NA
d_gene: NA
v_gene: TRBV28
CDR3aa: CASGTVWATQYF
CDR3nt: TGTGCCAGTGGAACAGTTTGGGCGACCCAGTACTTC

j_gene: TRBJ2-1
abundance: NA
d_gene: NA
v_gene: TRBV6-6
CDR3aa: CASSFSNEQFF
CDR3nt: TGTGCCAGCAGTTTCTCCAATGAGCAGTTCTTC

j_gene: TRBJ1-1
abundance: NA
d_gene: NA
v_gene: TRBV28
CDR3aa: CASSTTRSEAFF
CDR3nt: TGTGCCAGCAGTACCACTAGGAGTGAAGCTTTCTTT